Presented here are 3 T cell receptor beta chains from one specimen sequenced in a study of cytomegalovirus exposure and HLA in healthy donors. Both 60 Vbeta primers and 13 Jbeta primers went into the PCR. Using immunoSEQ multiplex PCR, the repertoire was profiled, and TCRdb retains in-frame clones only, with some absent. The top ten hold 4.5% to 5% of the sample, which has about 120,000 clones, under 12% seen once. The source material was PBMCs. Every receptor here comes from a woman aged 18-30 years in good health and CMV-seropositive.

The sample holds a few counts of this clone. V usage is TRBV5-4 and J usage is TRBJ1-4; 8 positions match TRBD1. Germline V gene data show CDR1 as SGHNT and CDR2 as YYREEE (reference sequence). After removal of 2 bases from V and 5 bases from J, the junction contained 5 bases not matched to a gene. This CDR3 has 15 amino acids. The CDR3 DNA reads TGTGCCAGCAGCTTAGCCGGGACAGGCAATGAAAAACTGTTTTTT. It encodes CASSLAGTGNEKLFF.

This clone was picked up a small number of times. The CDR3 region has the DNA TGCGCCAGCACAACGAGTCAGCCCCAGCATTTT. Its translation is CASTTSQPQHF. This chain links TRBV10-1 with TRBJ1-5; D not certain. With 7 bases removed from V and 6 bases from J, the gap between germline ends came to 7 bases. Germline assignment: CDR1 WNHNN and CDR2 SYGVQD (reference sequence). The CDR3 totals 11 residues.

This clone turned up a few times. V usage is TRBV30 and J usage is TRBJ2-1; possibly TRBD2 for D (6 bases). Germline CDR1 is GTSNPN and CDR2 is SVGIG (reference sequence). The CDR3 has 14 residues. Trimming left V 3 bases short and J 6 bases short, with 15 bases between. CDR3 protein: CAWRGWGRSNEQFF. The DNA for the CDR3 is TGTGCCTGGAGGGGATGGGGGAGGTCCAATGAGCAGTTCTTC.